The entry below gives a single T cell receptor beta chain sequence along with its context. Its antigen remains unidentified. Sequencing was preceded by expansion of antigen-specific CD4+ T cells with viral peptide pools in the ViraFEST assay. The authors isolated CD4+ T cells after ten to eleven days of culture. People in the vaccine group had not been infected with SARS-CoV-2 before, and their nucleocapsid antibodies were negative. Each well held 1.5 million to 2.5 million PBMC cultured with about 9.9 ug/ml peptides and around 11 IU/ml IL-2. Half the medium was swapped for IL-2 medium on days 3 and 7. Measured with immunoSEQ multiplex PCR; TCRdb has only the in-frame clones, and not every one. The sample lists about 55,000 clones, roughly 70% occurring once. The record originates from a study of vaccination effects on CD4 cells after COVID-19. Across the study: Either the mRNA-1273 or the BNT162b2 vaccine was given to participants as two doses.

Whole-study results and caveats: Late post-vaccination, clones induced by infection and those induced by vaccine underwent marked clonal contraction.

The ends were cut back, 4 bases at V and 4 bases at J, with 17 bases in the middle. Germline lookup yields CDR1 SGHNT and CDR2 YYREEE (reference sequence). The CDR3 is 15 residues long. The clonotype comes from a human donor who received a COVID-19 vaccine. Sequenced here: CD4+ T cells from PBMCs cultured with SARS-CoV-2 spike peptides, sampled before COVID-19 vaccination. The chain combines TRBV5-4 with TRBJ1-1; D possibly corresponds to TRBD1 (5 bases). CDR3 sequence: CASSPSGTDPTEAFF. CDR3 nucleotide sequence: TGTGCCAGCAGCCCGTCCGGGACGGACCCCACTGAAGCTTTCTTT.